This entry describes one TCR beta chain. Its antigen remains undetermined. No much larger clone exists at a distance of one base, and base qualities are not known. The library was made by PCR. DNA from cultured CD4+ T cells was subjected to TCR sequencing with the Oncomine TCR Beta short-read assay at the Johns Hopkins FTIC core. The QIAamp micro DNA kit was used to extract genomic DNA from the cultured CD4+ T cells. Oncomine TCR Beta libraries made from cultured CD4+ T cells were pooled using unique dual indexes and sequenced on an Illumina iSeq 100. On the authors' methods: Non-productive sequences were removed, and CDR3s not starting with C, not ending with F or W, or shorter than 7 amino acids were discarded. Antigen-specific clonotypes were identified with the MANAFEST web application by comparing peptide-stimulated wells with reference and other culture wells. Positive clones required FDR below 0.05, an odds ratio above 5, and productive frequency above 0.1% in at least two of three replicate wells. Cross-reactive clonotypes were defined as significantly expanded in both SARS-CoV-2 spike wells and at least one common cold coronavirus spike condition. Similarity between CDR3 sequences was evaluated in R version 3.6.1 using Levenshtein distances (stringdist) and unrooted phylogenetic trees (ape). TCRdb reran the public reads through fastp at Q25 and MiXCR, keeping productive beta chains. Identical CDR3 protein sequences are pooled into one entry, listed with their most common genes and DNA. The V and J calls were determined by TCRdb, not by the authors. The sample table holds more than 9,500 distinct CDR3 sequences, of which 45% to 55% were seen once. The top ten clones comprise approximately 12% of the sample.

These data come from a study of vaccination and CD4 T cells after COVID-19 (dated by TCRdb to between 2021 and 2024). A note on the overall study: Convalescent patients had a positive SARS-CoV-2 result on nasal swab PCR, and of these patients, several had mild disease and one had severe disease. The cultures were stimulated with overlapping spike peptide pools from SARS-CoV-2 and from the common cold coronaviruses HCoV-NL63, HCoV-OC43 and HCoV-229E. Post-vaccine blood samples were collected a median of approximately 72 days after the second vaccine dose, ranging from 14 to 241 days. Control cultures received a CEFX viral epitope pool as the positive control, an HIV-1 Nef peptide pool as the negative control, or no peptide. The convalescent cohort included six males and four females, with two Hispanic individuals, seven Caucasians, two Asians and one multiracial person. In roughly 10 COVID-19 convalescent patients and a few infection-naive healthy vaccine recipients, the spike-specific CD4+ TCR repertoire before mRNA vaccination was compared with the repertoire after mRNA vaccination. Two doses of either the Pfizer-BioNTech BNT162b2 vaccine (n=8) or the Moderna mRNA-1273 vaccine (n=2) were administered to participants. Post-COVID blood samples from convalescent patients were collected a median of around 110 days after diagnosis, with a range of roughly 35 to 170 days.

Inclusive of the bounding cysteine and phenylalanine, the CDR3 is 14 residues long. The entry retains the CDR3 DNA only, 42 bases that are in frame from base 1. Trimming takes 4 bases off V and 2 bases off J; junction bases not matched to a gene: 6. The germline V gene (reference sequence) specifies DFQATT as CDR1 and SNEGSKA as CDR2. The intended sense of this specimen's treatment or condition label: approximately 9-day PBMC culture with coronavirus spike peptide pools or control peptides (ViraFEST assay). The ViraFEST assay, used in the study, expanded antigen-specific T cells with peptide pools and then identified the expanded clonotypes through TCR sequencing. The convalescent patients' positive SARS-CoV-2 PCR tests fell between March and December 2020, which was before the Alpha, Beta and Delta variants emerged in the United States. Each well held around 2 million PBMCs cultured with roughly 10 ug/ml peptide pools in IMDM containing approximately 5% human AB serum and 7.5 to 10 IU/ml IL-2. On days 3 and 7, half of the culture medium was replaced with fresh IL-2-containing medium. After around 10 days of culture, CD4+ T cells were isolated by negative selection using the EasySep CD4+ T cell isolation kit. PBMCs were separated from whole blood using Ficoll-Paque Plus gradient centrifugation and then either used fresh or cryopreserved at -140C. In general, triplicate wells were set up for every culture condition.

On the study overall, not on this receptor specifically: An increase in the median number of SARS-CoV-2-reactive clonotypes from approximately 20 after infection to roughly 39 after vaccination was observed, but the change was not found to be significant. Relatively few convalescent patients were included in the study, and early timepoints after natural infection were not analyzed. Nearly all vaccine-specific clones in convalescent patients (304 of 307) were mono-reactive for SARS-CoV-2 spike rather than cross-reactive with common cold coronaviruses. In convalescent patients, a median 86.3% of post-vaccine SARS-CoV-2-reactive clones were detected only after vaccination, suggesting vaccine-specific priming.

The sequencing input was CD4+ T cells from blood, cultured in vitro. The TCR sequence derives from a human donor who had recovered from COVID-19. This chain joins TRBV20-1 to TRBJ2-3; TRBD2 matches 7 bases in the middle. CDR3 loop: CSAKSGDLTDTQYF. The sequenced DNA is TGCAGTGCTAAGAGCGGGGACCTCACAGATACGCAGTATTTT.